This T cell receptor (beta chain) was captured in a study of T cell repertoires in cytomegalovirus infection. Background on the study: Peptides in the study included HLA-C-restricted and HLA-B-restricted CMV epitopes. Public TCR beta signatures marked donors with CMV infection and the matching HLA.

To note about this clonotype: The antigen remains undetermined.

TCRdb itself ran the reads through MiXCR, one entry per CDR3 protein. The sample includes 650,000 to 900,000 distinct CDR3 sequences, roughly 33% of them seen just once. Study-wide results and limits: Cumulative frequency of public TCR beta families picked out carriers of CMV plus the relevant HLA. Clonotype analysis showed dominance of the ex vivo response by HLA-C-restricted CMV-specific TCR beta clonotypes.

The germline gives CDR1 SGHVS, CDR2 FNYEAQ. Trimming took 5 bases from V and 2 from J; bases not matched to a gene: 8. This CDR3 spans 15 amino acids. The source was cultured CD8+ T cells from PBMCs, collected from culture after CMV antigen stimulation. The V gene is TRBV7-6, the J gene TRBJ2-5; 7 positions agree with TRBD1. The sequence was obtained from a human donor in good health (CMV status not recorded). Some clones in this sample may be carry-over from other donors' samples. CDR3 sequence (DNA): TGTGCCAGCAGCGCGCTACCGGGACAGCAAGAGACCCAGTACTTC. It yields the protein CASSALPGQQETQYF.